A single sample gave rise to the 16 T cell receptor beta chains below, sequenced in a study of tumor-infiltrating lymphocytes in primary liver carcinoma. Extraction of RNA together with DNA used about 18-30 mg of unsorted bulk tissue. The investigators made TCR beta cDNA from approximately 510 ng total RNA, using a constant-region primer. Investigators got TCR beta libraries out of three nested multiplex PCR rounds, done with slightly modified ARM-PCR. For 10 cycles apiece, the opening two PCR rounds ran with TRBV1-TRBV30 forward primers and a C-beta reverse primer. In TCRdb, the multiplex PCR reads were re-called with MiXCR into one record per CDR3 protein. The sample carries 95,000 to 100,000 distinct CDR3 sequences, about 70% recorded once. The sequenced sample was liver tumor tissue from sampling region 2. Subset denoted: tumor region T2, inferior pole. The receptors shown here come from a woman aged 60-75 years with primary liver carcinoma and hepatitis B virus infection.

At least ten counts were recorded for this clonotype. The chain recombines TRBV29-1 with TRBJ1-2, with D maybe TRBD1 (5 bases). Trimming stripped 7 bases from V and 2 bases from J, with 26 bases between. Germline V gives CDR1 SQVTM, CDR2 ANQGSEA. This CDR3 spans 17 amino acids. As DNA, the CDR3 is TGCAGCGCCGATCTCCGGGCCCAGGGATTTTTAAACTATGGCTACACCTTC. It specifies CSADLRAQGFLNYGYTF.

As for this clonotype: Since the CDR3 does not end with the conserved phenylalanine or tryptophan, this likely comes from a read error. The gene calls are TRBV6-5 and TRBJ1-1; possibly TRBD1 for D (5 bases). Germline CDR1 and CDR2: MNHEY and SVGAGI. This CDR3 has 13 residues. The ends were cut back, 9 bases at V and 1 base at J, with 12 bases in the middle. The CDR3 DNA reads as TGTGCCAGTAGTAGACAGAGGAACACTGAAGCTTTCGTT. This sequence encodes CASSRQRNTEAFV.

For this clonotype: A read error is likely, as this CDR3 ends without the conserved phenylalanine or tryptophan. The chain uses TRBV6-5 and TRBJ2-4, with TRBD1 as a possible D gene (6 bases). V lost 8 bases and J lost 0, with 20 bases in between. CDR1 is MNHEY, CDR2 SVGAGI, per germline. The CDR3 contains 17 residues. In DNA form, the CDR3 reads TGTGCCAGCGGTTCCCGTGGACAGACTTCAGCCAAAAACATTCAGTACTTA. It is translated as CASGSRGQTSAKNIQYL.

The rearrangement links TRBV5-6 to TRBJ2-7, with 8 nucleotides matching TRBD1. The CDR3 runs 15 residues. CDR1 SGHDT and CDR2 YYEEEE come from the germline V gene. J lost 4 bases, V lost 5 bases, and 11 bases had no gene match. The CDR3 sequence: CASSYNQGQAYEQYF. Written as DNA, the CDR3 is TGTGCCAGCAGTTATAACCAGGGACAGGCTTACGAGCAGTACTTC.

To note about this clonotype: At one boundary the junction diverges from the germline segment, which might be a read error. This chain links TRBV4-1 with TRBJ2-1; no reliable D call. CDR3 length: 15 residues. Germline CDR1 and CDR2: MGHRA and YSYEKL. This chain's CDR3 is CASNQDSVGYLEQSF. For the CDR3, the DNA is TGCGCCAGCAACCAAGATTCGGTAGGGTACCTTGAGCAGTCCTTC.

The rearrangement links TRBV15 to TRBJ2-5; D gene unclear. CDR3 length: 14 amino acids. The germline V and J ends were trimmed by 0 bases and 4 bases, with 9 bases remaining between them. Germline V gene lookup returns CDR1 LNHNV and CDR2 YYDKDF (reference sequence). The CDR3 DNA is TGTGCCACCAGCAGAGATCTAGACGGAGAGACCCAGTACTTC. This codes for CATSRDLDGETQYF.

Of note for this clonotype: Compared with germline, one end of the junction differs, possibly owing to a read error. V and J are TRBV11-2 and TRBJ2-7; no reliable D call. This CDR3 is 15 amino acids long. Looked up from germline, CDR1 is SGHAT and CDR2 is FQNNGV. CDR3 bases: TGTGCCAGCAGCTTAGACCCTGGCCATATGTCCGAGCAATACTTC. Residues: CASSLDPGHMSEQYF.

This clonotype was found a few times. One base away lies a much larger clone, so this may be a sequencing read error. The V and J genes are TRBV6-5 and TRBJ1-2; D is perhaps TRBD1 (6 bases). V lost 10 bases, J lost 6 bases, and 12 bases lay in between. The CDR3 has 11 amino acids. In germline, CDR1 is MNHEY, CDR2 SVGAGI. The chain's CDR3 is CANSNRDGYTF. CDR3 DNA sequence: TGTGCCAACTCCAACAGGGATGGCTACACCTTC.

Of note for this clonotype: Sequence at one end of the junction differs from germline and may be a read error. This chain connects TRBV28 to TRBJ1-5; D uncertain. This CDR3 is 14 amino acids long. Germline V gene sequence: CDR1 MDHEN, CDR2 SYDVKM. DNA of the CDR3: TGTGCCAGCCGTTTTCGATCTAGCAATCAGCCCCAGCATTTT. This gives the protein CASRFRSSNQPQHF.

Points on this clonotype: Since the CDR3 does not end with the conserved phenylalanine or tryptophan, this likely comes from a read error. The chain has TRBV30 and TRBJ1-2; 10 positions agree with TRBD1. This CDR3 contains 16 residues. V shed 0 bases, J shed 4 bases, and the junction held 8 bases outside the gene matches. Germline loops: CDR1 GTSNPN, CDR2 SVGIG (reference sequence). DNA of the CDR3: TGTGCCTGGAGTGTACGAGTCCGGGACAGGGGCTATGGCTACACCCTC. It translates to CAWSVRVRDRGYGYTL.

The chain recombines TRBV11-2 with TRBJ1-5; D unresolved. This CDR3 region has 13 residues. CDR1 is SGHAT, CDR2 FQNNGV, per germline. The germline V and J ends were trimmed by 8 bases and 4 bases, with 12 bases remaining between them. The CDR3 loop is CASFGQLNQPQHF. In nucleotides, the CDR3 is TGTGCCAGCTTTGGGCAGCTAAATCAGCCCCAGCATTTT.

This chain uses TRBV2 with TRBJ2-2; no reliable D call. CDR3 length equals 15 residues. Germline assignment: CDR1 SNHLY and CDR2 FYNNEI. The V end was cut by 7 bases, the J end by 0 bases, with 12 bases between. The CDR3 sequence: CASTRLCPNTGELFF. The CDR3 DNA follows: TGTGCCAGCACGCGACTGTGCCCGAACACCGGGGAGCTGTTTTTT.

This clonotype showed up just once. The gene calls are TRBV11-2 and TRBJ2-7; no clear D. Germline CDR1 SGHAT, CDR2 FQNNGV. This CDR3 is built from 13 residues. With 6 bases removed from V and 4 bases from J, the gap between germline ends came to 13 bases. As DNA, the CDR3 is TGTGCCAGCAGTAAAGCCCGAGCATACGAGCAGTACTTC. This gives the protein CASSKARAYEQYF.

This clonotype was counted ten times or more. This rearrangement joins TRBV14 to TRBJ2-7, with no clear D. CDR1 is SGHDN and CDR2 is FVKESK in the germline V gene. This CDR3 region has 13 residues. V was shortened by 5 bases and J by 4 bases, with 12 bases between the two germline ends. The DNA of the CDR3 is TGTGCCAGCAGCTCCCACTCCCGGTACGAGCAGTACTTC. Amino acid sequence: CASSSHSRYEQYF.

This clonotype was detected only once. Without the conserved terminal phenylalanine or tryptophan, this CDR3 likely stems from a read error. The chain joins TRBV11-2 to TRBJ1-2; D is undetermined. Trimming pared 0 bases from V and 6 bases from J, leaving 14 bases between. This CDR3 spans 15 amino acids. Germline V gene lookup returns CDR1 SGHAT and CDR2 FQNNGV. The CDR3 here is CASSLESAGYHGYTL. The CDR3 DNA is TGTGCCAGCAGCTTAGAGAGTGCAGGTTACCATGGCTACACCTTG.

This clonotype appeared a few times. V and J are TRBV5-1 and TRBJ1-2; D is unclear. This CDR3 spans 15 amino acids. CDR1 and CDR2 (germline): SGHRS, YFSETQ. V was shortened by 4 bases and J by 0 bases, with 13 bases between the two germline ends. CDR3 region: CASSGSGITNYGYTF. The CDR3 DNA sequence: TGCGCCAGCAGCGGGTCAGGTATCACTAACTATGGCTACACCTTC.